This TCR beta chain originates from a study of blood T cell repertoires in COVID-19. Study context: The study drew acute and convalescent COVID-19 samples from the United States, Italy and Spain. In each case, the material was cDNA or gDNA derived from T cells, B-cell-depleted T cells, or PBMCs.

As originally analysed: Counts of nucleated cells, estimated from reference gene primer amplification, were obtained. The method was immunoSEQ multiplex PCR; TCRdb's version includes in-frame clones alone and lacks a portion of them. D and trimming were read from the DNA, whereas the V and J calls and clone size are those reported in that table. The profile shows roughly 250,000 clones, about 87% of them singletons. The ends were cut back, 7 bases at V and 5 bases at J, with 8 bases in the middle. The CDR3 has 11 residues. Germline V lookup: CDR1 SNHLY, CDR2 FYNNEI. The origin of this receptor is a human donor in a cohort sampled during active COVID-19. The V gene is TRBV2, the J gene TRBJ2-5; no firm D call. The sequencing input was peripheral blood. CDR3 sequence (DNA): TGTGCCAGCAAGGCGGAGGAGACCCAGTACTTC. This codes for CASKAEETQYF.